These 5 T cell receptor beta chains share one sample of origin, sequenced in a study of shared clonotypes between healthy human individuals. This table comes from immunoSEQ multiplex PCR, and its TCRdb copy is limited to in-frame clones, with some not included. The sample includes 2 million to 2.5 million clones, 85% to 95% seen only once; the top ten take approximately 0.4%. The sequenced sample was naive CD4+ T cells from PBMCs. Subset in this sample: CD45RA+ positively selected. These receptors all come from a young man in good health. Some clones in this sample may be carry-over from other donors' samples.

About this clone itself: Additional DNA sequences in this sample encode the identical CDR3. The chain couples TRBV20-1 to TRBJ2-7; possibly TRBD1 or TRBD2 for D (5 bases each). Germline loops: CDR1 DFQATT, CDR2 SNEGSKA (reference sequence). CDR3 length: 11 amino acids. Deletions cut 3 bases from V and 5 bases from J, with 8 bases between. Here the CDR3 DNA reads TGCAGTGCTAGTCGAGGGGACGAGCAGTACTTC. It yields the protein CSASRGDEQYF.

V usage is TRBV6-5 and J usage is TRBJ1-2; maybe TRBD1 (6 bases). CDR3 length: 16 residues. From germline, CDR1 is MNHEY and CDR2 SVGAGI. The germline V and J ends were trimmed by 2 bases and 4 bases, with 17 bases remaining between them. CDR3 in DNA: TGTGCCAGCAGTTACGCGGTCTTGGACAGCACCTATGGCTACACCTTC. This gives the protein CASSYAVLDSTYGYTF.

J is TRBJ2-1 and V is TRBV11-2; a weak D match, TRBD2 (5 bases). The V gene's germline CDR1 is SGHAT and CDR2 FQNNGV. This CDR3 comprises 15 residues. V was shortened by 2 bases and J by 9 bases, with 17 bases between the two germline ends. The CDR3 DNA is TGTGCCAGCAGCTTAACGTATCCCGGGATCGGTGAGCAGTTCTTC. Amino acid sequence: CASSLTYPGIGEQFF.

The chain uses TRBV2 and TRBJ2-2; 10 positions match TRBD2. This CDR3 has 16 residues. V gave up 6 bases and J gave up 1 base; unmatched junction bases: 5. Germline-derived CDR1 and CDR2 are SNHLY and FYNNEI. As DNA, the CDR3 is TGTGCCAGCAGAGCTAAGCGGGAGGGGAACACCGGGGAGCTGTTTTTT. Its protein is CASRAKREGNTGELFF.

This chain joins TRBV5-1 and TRBJ1-1; 7 bases map to TRBD1. The germline CDR1 and CDR2 sequences are SGHRS and YFSETQ. V shed 0 bases, J shed 1 base, and the junction held 3 bases outside the gene matches. This CDR3 has 15 residues. Here the CDR3 DNA reads TGCGCCAGCAGCTTGGGAGGGGGCCGGAACACTGAAGCTTTCTTT. Protein: CASSLGGGRNTEAFF.